The 18 T cell receptor beta chains below all came from one sample that was sequenced in a study of shared clonotypes between healthy human individuals. The assay was immunoSEQ multiplex PCR, and TCRdb's table has in-frame clones only and misses some. Of 300,000 to 400,000 clones listed, 80% to 90% are singletons. Sequenced: memory CD8+ T cells sorted from blood. Subset specified: CD45RO+ cells pooled with CCR7-negative TemRA cells. Receptors originate from a man younger than 35 in good health.

On this clone itself: This specimen includes other DNA sequences encoding the same CDR3. This chain joins TRBV10-1 and TRBJ2-7; 11 bases are shared with TRBD2. V gave up 2 bases and J gave up 4 bases; unmatched junction bases: 1. This CDR3 contains 14 residues. The germline V gene encodes CDR1 WNHNN and CDR2 SYGVQD (reference sequence). This CDR3 reads CASSEGTSGYEQYF. CDR3 sequence (DNA): TGCGCCAGCAGTGAGGGGACTAGCGGATACGAGCAGTACTTC.

This clone was seen a single time. V and J are TRBV10-2 and TRBJ2-7; D remains unclear. Trimming stripped 6 bases from V and 0 bases from J, with 12 bases between. Germline V gene lookup returns CDR1 WSHSY and CDR2 SAAADI. The CDR3 has 14 amino acids. The CDR3 is CASRELRVSYEQYF. The DNA for the CDR3 is TGCGCCAGCAGGGAGCTTCGGGTCTCCTACGAGCAGTACTTC.

A single count supports this clone. The V gene is TRBV7-3, the J gene TRBJ2-5; D gene uncertain. Trimming took off 1 base at V and 2 bases at J, with 8 bases between the two ends. In germline, CDR1 is SGHTA, CDR2 FQGTGA. CDR3 length: 14 amino acids. The CDR3 loop is CASSLNGRQETQYF. In DNA, the CDR3 is TGTGCCAGCAGCTTAAATGGCAGACAAGAGACCCAGTACTTC.

The chain employs TRBV4-3 and TRBJ2-7; no clear D. This CDR3 contains 15 residues. Germline V gives CDR1 LGHNA, CDR2 YSLEER. The V and J ends lost 0 bases and 2 bases respectively, with 11 bases between them. In DNA form, the CDR3 reads TGCGCCAGCAGCCAAGAATGGAGCTATACCTACGAGCAGTACTTC. Translating it yields CASSQEWSYTYEQYF.

The table lists this clone with a count of one. CDR3 coding DNA: TGTGCCAGCAGCTGGACAGTGTACACCGGGGAGCTGTTTTTT. Translating gives CASSWTVYTGELFF. The chain couples TRBV11-2 to TRBJ2-2; the D gene is possibly TRBD1 (6 bases). V was trimmed by 4 bases and J by 3 bases, leaving 9 bases between them. This CDR3 is built from 14 residues. Germline V CDR1 and CDR2: SGHAT, FQNNGV.

This clone was found once. The chain is built from TRBV7-9 and TRBJ2-2; 10 bases align to TRBD2. Germline V lookup: CDR1 SEHNR, CDR2 FQNEAQ (reference sequence). V shed 5 bases and J 7 bases; nucleotides not matched to a gene: 10. The CDR3 contains 16 residues. CDR3 sequence: CASSPQLAGFLGELFF. CDR3 bases: TGTGCCAGCAGCCCACAACTAGCGGGGTTTCTCGGGGAGCTGTTTTTT.

Worth noting for this clone: Other DNA variants within this sample encode the same CDR3. The V gene is TRBV4-1, the J gene TRBJ2-7; D gene unclear. V was trimmed by 1 base and J by 2 bases, leaving 9 bases between them. The CDR3 spans 14 residues. CDR1 and CDR2 (germline): MGHRA, YSYEKL. CDR3: CASSQVGQTYEQYF. The CDR3 DNA sequence: TGCGCCAGCAGCCAAGTAGGGCAGACCTACGAGCAGTACTTC.

The chain links TRBV7-9 to TRBJ2-5, with TRBD1 identical over 8 bases. Germline V gives CDR1 SEHNR, CDR2 FQNEAQ (reference sequence). This CDR3 spans 15 amino acids. The trim removed 2 bases at V and 3 bases at J, leaving 5 bases unmatched. The CDR3 bases are TGTGCCAGCAGCTTAACCGAGGACAGGGAAGAGACCCAGTACTTC. This codes for CASSLTEDREETQYF.

The V and J genes are TRBV7-2 and TRBJ2-5; 8 bases are a match to TRBD1. This CDR3 spans 14 amino acids. With V trimmed by 4 bases and J by 4 bases, 5 bases remained unmatched. Germline V gene lookup returns CDR1 SGHTA and CDR2 FQGNSA. In nucleotides, the CDR3 is TGTGCCAGCAGCTGGACAGGGTTAGGAGAGACCCAGTACTTC. It yields the protein CASSWTGLGETQYF.

The chain links TRBV6-1 to TRBJ1-1, with a weak D call TRBD1 (5 bases). Trimming left V 5 bases short and J 6 bases short, with 16 bases between. CDR1 is MNHNS, CDR2 SASEGT, per germline. The CDR3 contains 14 residues. DNA of the CDR3: TGTGCCAGCAGTTTGGAACAACAGGTGGCTGAAGCTTTCTTT. Residues: CASSLEQQVAEAFF.

The chain employs TRBV9 and TRBJ1-6; TRBD1 is a possible D gene (6 bases). The CDR3 extends over 17 amino acids. Deletions cut 0 bases from V and 3 bases from J, with 13 bases between. Germline V gene data show CDR1 as SGDLS and CDR2 as YYNGEE. The CDR3 reads CASSVGTGLFYNSPLHF. The CDR3, as DNA: TGTGCCAGCAGCGTAGGTACAGGGCTCTTCTATAATTCACCCCTCCACTTT.

The chain recombines TRBV4-3 with TRBJ2-7; 7 nucleotides agree with TRBD2. Trimming cost V 2 bases and J 4 bases; bases outside gene matches: 8. CDR3 size: 15 residues. The germline V gene encodes CDR1 LGHNA and CDR2 YSLEER. CDR3 amino acids: CASSQTSAEMYEQYF. CDR3 DNA sequence: TGCGCCAGCAGCCAAACTAGCGCTGAAATGTACGAGCAGTACTTC.

This rearrangement joins TRBV27 to TRBJ1-6, with 7 bases that match TRBD1. Germline V gene lookup returns CDR1 MNHEY and CDR2 SMNVEV (reference sequence). The CDR3 spans 15 residues. With 5 bases clipped from V and 2 bases from J, the junction kept 3 bases outside the gene matches. CDR3 bases: TGTGCCAGCAGTCTAGGGACAGCCTATAATTCACCCCTCCACTTT. Protein: CASSLGTAYNSPLHF.

V usage is TRBV30 and J usage is TRBJ1-1, with 7 bases matching TRBD1. The CDR3 sequence is 13 residues long. V dropped 1 base and J dropped 1; count of bases not matched to a gene: 0. The germline V gene encodes CDR1 GTSNPN and CDR2 SVGIG (reference sequence). The CDR3 reads CAWSGTGNTEAFF. CDR3 nucleotides: TGTGCCTGGAGTGGGACAGGGAACACTGAAGCTTTCTTT.

The chain is built from TRBV27 and TRBJ2-5, with 7 bases that match TRBD2. CDR3 length: 15 amino acids. The ends lost 3 bases at V and 3 bases at J; junction bases unmatched: 7. The germline V gene encodes CDR1 MNHEY and CDR2 SMNVEV (reference sequence). The CDR3 is CASSLGVGGEETQYF. CDR3 nucleotides: TGTGCCAGCAGTTTGGGGGTGGGAGGGGAAGAGACCCAGTACTTC.

The chain couples TRBV6-1 to TRBJ2-7; D gene uncertain. CDR3 length: 14 residues. V lost 1 base to trimming and J lost 3 bases, with 10 bases between them. Germline V gives CDR1 MNHNS, CDR2 SASEGT. The CDR3 DNA reads as TGTGCCAGCAGTGAAGGGGCAGGCTTCTACGAGCAGTACTTC. As protein: CASSEGAGFYEQYF.

The rearrangement links TRBV7-8 to TRBJ2-7; 10 bases line up with TRBD1. The V gene end was trimmed by 0 bases and the J gene end by 7 bases; junction bases not matched to a gene: 3. The CDR3 covers 14 residues. CDR1 is SGHVS, CDR2 FQNEAQ, per germline. Written as DNA, the CDR3 is TGTGCCAGCAGCTTAGCCGGGACAGGGGTAGAGCAGTACTTC. As protein: CASSLAGTGVEQYF.

V gene TRBV9 combines with J gene TRBJ1-1; TRBD1 matches 10 bases. Losses at the gene ends were 3 bases for V and 4 bases for J; bases not matched to a gene: 3. The germline V gene has CDR1 SGDLS and CDR2 YYNGEE. The CDR3 runs 14 residues. The chain's CDR3 is CASSARTGGTEAFF. CDR3 nucleotides: TGTGCCAGCAGCGCTCGGACAGGGGGCACTGAAGCTTTCTTT.